Shown below are 21 T cell receptor beta chains from a single sample sequenced in a study of cytomegalovirus exposure and HLA in healthy donors. Some clones are missing from TCRdb's copy, which holds only in-frame ones; the method was immunoSEQ multiplex PCR. The sample lists 190,000 or so clones; around 84% were seen once. Sequences were obtained from PBMCs. These receptors came from a woman aged 25 to 39 in good health and CMV-seropositive.

V usage is TRBV6-5 and J usage is TRBJ2-7, with D possibly TRBD2 on 5 matching bases. The CDR3 has 14 residues. CDR1 and CDR2 from the germline V gene are MNHEY and SVGAGI. Trimming stripped 6 bases from V and 3 bases from J, with 15 bases between. CDR3 in DNA: TGTGCCAGCAGAGAAGTTGGACTGATCTACGAGCAGTACTTC. It encodes CASREVGLIYEQYF.

This sequence joins TRBV2 and TRBJ1-5; 8 bases agree with TRBD1. Trimming cost V 4 bases and J 9 bases; bases outside gene matches: 8. Germline V CDR1 and CDR2: SNHLY, FYNNEI. The CDR3 has 14 amino acids. The CDR3 sequence is CASSAGQGLRPQHF. The CDR3 region has the DNA TGTGCCAGCAGTGCCGGACAGGGACTACGGCCCCAGCATTTT.

This CDR3 reads CASSQSGRPQETQYF. The CDR3 coding sequence is TGCGCCAGCAGCCAGAGCGGGAGGCCCCAAGAGACCCAGTACTTC. The chain employs TRBV4-1 and TRBJ2-5; 9 bases fit TRBD2. Germline CDR1 MGHRA, CDR2 YSYEKL. This CDR3 has 15 residues. V shed 3 bases, J shed 1 base, and the junction held 3 bases outside the gene matches.

The V and J genes are TRBV11-2 and TRBJ1-3; perhaps TRBD1 as D (5 bases). This CDR3 is 16 amino acids long. The germline V gene encodes CDR1 SGHAT and CDR2 FQNNGV. The V end lost 5 bases, the J end lost 0 bases, and 14 bases lay between the germline ends. The CDR3 region is CASSPEGFRSGNTIYF. In DNA, the CDR3 is TGTGCCAGCAGCCCGGAGGGGTTCCGCTCTGGAAACACCATATATTTT.

This chain links TRBV11-2 with TRBJ1-2; tentative D call: TRBD1 (5 bases). V lost 0 bases, J lost 3 bases, and 20 bases lay in between. Looked up from germline, CDR1 is SGHAT and CDR2 is FQNNGV. The CDR3 sequence is 18 residues long. CDR3 sequence: CASSLDLGGAGHYYGYTF. As DNA, the CDR3 is TGTGCCAGCAGCTTAGATCTGGGAGGGGCTGGTCATTACTATGGCTACACCTTC.

The rearrangement links TRBV28 to TRBJ2-3, with TRBD1 matching over 8 bases. The V gene end was trimmed by 5 bases and the J gene end by 2 bases; junction bases not matched to a gene: 9. The CDR3 is 16 amino acids. CDR1 MDHEN and CDR2 SYDVKM come from the germline V gene. The CDR3 DNA reads as TGTGCCAGCAGTACGAAGACAGGGGCTGTCACAGATACGCAGTATTTT. Translated: CASSTKTGAVTDTQYF.

The chain carries TRBV29-1 and TRBJ2-3; 8 bases line up with TRBD1. The trim removed 8 bases at V and 8 bases at J, leaving 24 bases unmatched. CDR3 length equals 17 residues. Germline V lookup: CDR1 SQVTM, CDR2 ANQGSEA. DNA of the CDR3: TGCAGCTGTAAACGGGCCCTACAGGGGGGTAAGGGAGGTACGCAGTATTTT. Protein product: CSCKRALQGGKGGTQYF.

The chain joins TRBV6-5 to TRBJ1-1; D is perhaps TRBD1 (5 bases). Trimming took off 6 bases at V and 4 bases at J, with 12 bases between the two ends. From germline, CDR1 is MNHEY and CDR2 SVGAGI. The CDR3 is 13 amino acids. Here the CDR3 DNA reads TGTGCCAGCAGCAAGGGGTGGGGCACTGAAGCTTTCTTT. It codes for CASSKGWGTEAFF.

V usage is TRBV9 and J usage is TRBJ2-2; 11 positions agree with TRBD2. V shed 4 bases and J 6 bases; nucleotides not matched to a gene: 5. Germline lookup yields CDR1 SGDLS and CDR2 YYNGEE. The CDR3 runs 15 residues. CDR3 DNA: TGTGCCAGCAGCCCTACTAGCGGGAGACCCGGGGAGCTGTTTTTT. It translates to CASSPTSGRPGELFF.

The chain has TRBV28 and TRBJ2-1; D remains unclear. CDR1 and CDR2 (germline): MDHEN, SYDVKM. Trimming cost V 4 bases and J 8 bases, with 9 bases left between them. The CDR3 has 12 amino acids. The CDR3 sequence is CASSSSLHEQFF. CDR3 DNA: TGTGCCAGCAGTTCTAGTTTGCATGAGCAGTTCTTC.

V usage is TRBV9 and J usage is TRBJ2-2; 8 bases are shared with TRBD1. The ends lost 0 bases at V and 1 base at J; junction bases unmatched: 2. The CDR3 is 16 amino acids. Germline CDR1 reads SGDLS; CDR2 reads YYNGEE. In DNA, the CDR3 is TGTGCCAGCAGCGTAGTAGGACAGGGGAACACCGGGGAGCTGTTTTTT. Translating gives CASSVVGQGNTGELFF.

The J gene is TRBJ2-7, the V gene TRBV9, with a weak D call TRBD2 (6 bases). V gave up 4 bases and J gave up 6 bases, with 26 bases separating them. Germline CDR1 is SGDLS and CDR2 is YYNGEE. The CDR3 has 17 amino acids. The CDR3 region is CASSPGGRSLVLGEQYF. The CDR3 DNA sequence: TGTGCCAGCAGCCCCGGGGGACGGTCGTTAGTGTTGGGCGAGCAGTACTTC.

This chain joins TRBV11-3 and TRBJ2-5; 7 bases agree with TRBD1. Germline CDR1 reads SGHNT; CDR2 reads YENEEA. The CDR3 totals 13 residues. With V trimmed by 3 bases and J by 3 bases, 1 base remained unmatched. The CDR3 DNA reads TGTGCCAGCAGCTTGGGACAGAAAGAGACCCAGTACTTC. It yields the protein CASSLGQKETQYF.

The chain recombines TRBV7-2 with TRBJ1-5, with D possibly being TRBD1 (5 bases). Between the trimmed V and J ends, which lost 1 base and 6 bases, there was a span of 16 bases. Germline lookup yields CDR1 SGHTA and CDR2 FQGNSA. The CDR3 runs to 16 residues. The CDR3 coding sequence is TGTGCCAGCAGCTTAGTCCATGGCAGGGCGACTCAGCCCCAGCATTTT. Amino acid sequence: CASSLVHGRATQPQHF.

This chain connects TRBV6-5 to TRBJ2-2; 7 bases align to TRBD1. J gave up 4 bases and V 8 bases, and 7 bases lay outside the gene matches. This CDR3 region has 14 residues. The germline V gene encodes CDR1 MNHEY and CDR2 SVGAGI. The CDR3 region has the DNA TGTGCCAGCTGCTGGGACAGCCTCACCGGGGAGCTGTTTTTT. Protein product: CASCWDSLTGELFF.

V and J are TRBV4-1 and TRBJ1-2; D is unclear. Trimming left V 2 bases short and J 4 bases short, with 26 bases between. The CDR3 contains 19 residues. Germline V gene sequence: CDR1 MGHRA, CDR2 YSYEKL. CDR3 sequence reads: CASSQFLTSGRPETYGYTF. The CDR3 bases are TGCGCCAGCAGCCAATTCCTGACCTCCGGGAGACCTGAGACCTATGGCTACACCTTC.

The chain has TRBV5-6 and TRBJ1-2, with 8 bases that match TRBD1. Per the germline V gene, CDR1 is SGHDT and CDR2 is YYEEEE. CDR3 length: 18 residues. V lost 2 bases and J lost 4; bases outside the gene matches: 16. The CDR3 DNA is TGTGCCAGCAGCTTACCCACAGGGGGGATCGTAACGGCCTATGGCTACACCTTC. It specifies CASSLPTGGIVTAYGYTF.

The chain employs TRBV7-9 and TRBJ1-4, with TRBD1 identical over 9 bases. The CDR3 is 16 amino acids. Germline V gene sequence: CDR1 SEHNR, CDR2 FQNEAQ (reference sequence). V was pared by 3 bases and J by 4 bases, with 6 bases of the junction left unmatched. CDR3 coding DNA: TGTGCCAGCAGCTTCCGGGACAGGGCCGATAATGAAAAACTGTTTTTT. Protein sequence: CASSFRDRADNEKLFF.

This clone was observed once. This CDR3 reads CASSVTGGRVDEQYF. Written as DNA, the CDR3 is TGTGCCAGCAGTGTTACAGGGGGCCGCGTCGACGAGCAGTACTTC. The chain combines TRBV2 with TRBJ2-7, with 9 positions matching TRBD1. This CDR3 has 15 residues. V was pared by 4 bases and J by 5 bases, with 9 bases of the junction left unmatched. Germline loops: CDR1 SNHLY, CDR2 FYNNEI.

V and J are TRBV19 and TRBJ2-3; 9 bases fit TRBD2. Germline-derived CDR1 and CDR2 are LNHDA and SQIVND (reference sequence). V dropped 5 bases and J dropped 0; count of bases not matched to a gene: 18. This CDR3 contains 20 residues. As DNA, the CDR3 is TGTGCCAGTAGTTCCCGCCCCCCGCAGACTAGCGGAACTAGCACAGATACGCAGTATTTT. Its translation: CASSSRPPQTSGTSTDTQYF.

In its sample, this clone was seen a few times. The chain employs TRBV7-9 and TRBJ1-2; unclear D gene. The CDR3 spans 11 residues. V was shortened by 1 base and J by 6 bases, with 3 bases between the two germline ends. CDR1 and CDR2 from the germline V gene are SEHNR and FQNEAQ (reference sequence). Written as DNA, the CDR3 is TGTGCCAGCAGCTTAGTAGATGGCTACACCTTC. This translates into CASSLVDGYTF.